This T cell receptor beta chain originates from a study of TET2 disruption in CD19-targeted CAR T cells (dated by TCRdb to the late 2010s). The study in broad terms: Sample numbers were set by the original clinical trial design and sample availability, with no additional inclusion criteria. The full study reports these points: The conclusions about the patient's CAR T cells were based on extensive analysis of only one subject.

The treatment or condition label, as the study defines it: autologous CTL019 cells: CD19 CAR with 4-1BB and CD3 zeta domains. The CD19 CAR incorporated TCR zeta and 4-1BB costimulatory signaling domains. Leukapheresis was used to collect the T cells for CTL019 manufacturing from peripheral blood. The DNeasy Blood and Tissue Kit was used to extract genomic DNA from pre-infusion T cells, peripheral blood, or sorted post-infusion T cells. Turning to this clone: No cognate antigen has been identified for it. The read terminates 3 residues before the CDR3 end, so the remaining end is supplied by the germline J gene.

TCR beta chain deep sequencing was performed with the immunoSEQ assay. The published analysis was carried out like this. Only productive TCR beta rearrangements were used to compute clonotype frequencies. The clones in this table, taken by TCRdb from immuneACCESS, are in-frame only. Not every clone is retained; where verified, under half of the shortfall comes from an unresolved V gene, and the cause of the rest is unknown. The DNA gave D and trimming, while V, J and clone size come from that table. The table for this sample shows tens of thousands of clones. The ten biggest clones cover under 2.5% of the sample. Taken from the germline V gene (reference sequence), the CDR1 and CDR2 loops are LGHDT and YNNKEL. The CDR3 sequence holds 15 residues, the cysteine and phenylalanine included. The DNA shown is the part of the CDR3 that was read: 36 bases, in frame from base 1. V is cut back by 1 base and J by 7 bases, with 3 bases in the junction unmatched.

The sequences come from CD8- CAR+ T cells sorted from cultured blood T cells, collected for CD19 CAR T cell therapy. The cell subset or site label here, explained by the study, means: CD8-negative CAR-positive T cells from the infusion product. This TCR came from a man between 65 and 85 years old with chronic lymphocytic leukemia. Here the chain combines TRBV3-1 (or the pseudogene TRBV3-2) and TRBJ1-6, with 8 central nucleotides matching TRBD1. The CDR3 DNA, read in part, is TGTGCCAGCAGCCAAGGACAGGGGTGGAATTCACCC. This encodes CASSQGQGWNSP. The whole CDR3 is CASSQGQGWNSPLHF.